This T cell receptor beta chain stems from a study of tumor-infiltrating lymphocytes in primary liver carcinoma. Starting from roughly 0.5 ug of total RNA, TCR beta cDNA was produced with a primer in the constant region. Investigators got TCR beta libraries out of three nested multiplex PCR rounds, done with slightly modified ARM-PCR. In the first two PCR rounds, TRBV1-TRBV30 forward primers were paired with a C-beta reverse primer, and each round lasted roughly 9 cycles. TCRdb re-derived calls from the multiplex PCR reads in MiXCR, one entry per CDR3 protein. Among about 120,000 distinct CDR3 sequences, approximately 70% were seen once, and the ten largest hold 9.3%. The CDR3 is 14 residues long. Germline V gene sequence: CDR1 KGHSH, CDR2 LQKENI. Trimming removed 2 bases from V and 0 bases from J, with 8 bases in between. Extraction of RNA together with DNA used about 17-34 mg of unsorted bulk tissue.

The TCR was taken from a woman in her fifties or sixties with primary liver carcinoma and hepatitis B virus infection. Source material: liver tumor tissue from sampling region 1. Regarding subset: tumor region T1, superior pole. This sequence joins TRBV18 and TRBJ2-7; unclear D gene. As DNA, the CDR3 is TGTGCCAGCTCACCAGGGGTCGGCTCCTACGAGCAGTACTTC. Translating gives CASSPGVGSYEQYF.